This is a list of T cell receptor beta chains from one sample in a study of identical twins. MiXCR, applied by TCRdb to the 5' RACE reads, yields one record per CDR3 protein. The sample records around 960,000 distinct CDR3 sequences, 10% to 15% being singletons. A further study also used this sample, focusing on yellow fever vaccine responses in identical twins.

Sequencing used PBMCs. The source of these receptors is a woman aged 18-29 years in good health. Both conserved end residues are part of each CDR3. Each record gives: clone size, J gene, V gene, D gene, CDR3 DNA, CDR3 protein. A D gene is named only where the DNA matches it firmly. Clone size, where shown, is once, few, many, or a class for clones that have expanded.

many,TRBJ1-5,TRBV18,NA,TGTGCCAGCTCACCACTGCAGGATAGCAATCAGCCCCAGCATTTT,CASSPLQDSNQPQHF
NA,TRBJ2-7,TRBV29-1,NA,TGCAGCGTCCTACTAGACTACGAGCAGTACTTC,CSVLLDYEQYF
NA,TRBJ2-7,TRBV6-1,NA,TGTGCCGTCGGCTTCAGTGAAGGCTACGAGCAGTACTTC,CAVGFSEGYEQYF
few,TRBJ2-3,TRBV20-1,NA,TGCAGTGTAAGGCTCACAGATACGCAGTATTTT,CSVRLTDTQYF
few,TRBJ1-5,TRBV12-3/TRBV12-4,NA,TGTGCCAGCAGTTTAGGTAGTGGTGTGGGGCCCCAGCATTTT,CASSLGSGVGPQHF
few,TRBJ2-1,TRBV5-6,TRBD1,TGTGCCAGCAGCCGGGACAGGGTTTTTTACAGTGAGCAGTTCTTC,CASSRDRVFYSEQFF
few,TRBJ1-1,TRBV29-1,NA,TGCAGCGGTCTGACAGATCTGGGCACTGAAGCTTTCTTT,CSGLTDLGTEAFF
many,TRBJ2-1,TRBV27,NA,TGTGCCAGCAGTTTCTTATCTGGAGGGGACGGTGAGCAGTTCTTC,CASSFLSGGDGEQFF
few,TRBJ2-3,TRBV20-1,TRBD2,TGCAGTGCTAGGCGGGGGGGCTTAGATACGCAGTATTTT,CSARRGGLDTQYF
NA,TRBJ2-5,TRBV20-1,NA,TGCAGTGCTAGACCGGCAGGGGAGGGGGCGGAGACCCAGTACTTC,CSARPAGEGAETQYF
NA,TRBJ2-7,TRBV7-9,TRBD2,TGTGCCAGCAGCTTAGTAGACAGCGGGAGTTACGAGCAGTACTTC,CASSLVDSGSYEQYF
NA,TRBJ2-6,TRBV7-9,TRBD1,TGTGCCAGCAGCTTAGGGACAGGTGGTTCTGGGGCCAACGTCCTGACTTTC,CASSLGTGGSGANVLTF
few,TRBJ2-3,TRBV7-2,NA,TGTGCCAGCAGCTTAGAGGGGCGCGCAGATACGCAGTATTTT,CASSLEGRADTQYF
NA,TRBJ2-7,TRBV6-1,TRBD1,TGTGCCAGCAGCTTGTTGGGGACAGGGGGCTACGAGCAGTACTTC,CASSLLGTGGYEQYF
NA,TRBJ1-4,TRBV20-1,NA,TGCAGTGCTAGTCGTGACAGACTTAATGAAAAACTGTTTTTT,CSASRDRLNEKLFF
many,TRBJ2-2,TRBV20-1,TRBD1,TGCAGTGTTCCGGGACAGGGGAACACCGGGGAGCTGTTTTTT,CSVPGQGNTGELFF
many,TRBJ2-5,TRBV20-1,NA,TGCAGTGCCCCTAACCGGGGTAGCGGAAAAGAGACCCAGTACTTC,CSAPNRGSGKETQYF
many,TRBJ1-2,TRBV4-1,NA,TGCGCCAGCAGCCAAGTCCGCGGGGGGGGAGGCTATGGCTACACCTTC,CASSQVRGGGGYGYTF
NA,TRBJ2-1,TRBV6-5,NA,TGTGCCAGCAGTTACTCGGGGCAGACGTTGGGGGAGCAGTTCTTC,CASSYSGQTLGEQFF
few,TRBJ1-3,TRBV10-2,NA,TGCGCCACCTTAATGGAAACTGGAAACACCATATATTTT,CATLMETGNTIYF
few,TRBJ2-5,TRBV14,NA,TGTGCCAGCAGCCAATGGGGTACTACACAAGAGACCCAGTACTTC,CASSQWGTTQETQYF
NA,TRBJ2-3,TRBV2,NA,TGTGCCAGCAGTGGAATAGGACAAACCCGAGATACGCAGTATTTT,CASSGIGQTRDTQYF
many,TRBJ2-1,TRBV10-3,NA,TGTGCCATCCGCCTCGCCTGGGGGACCGAGCAGTTCTTC,CAIRLAWGTEQFF
NA,TRBJ2-7,TRBV9,NA,TGTGCCAGCAGCGTCCGACAGGCCGGCGACGAGCAGTACTTC,CASSVRQAGDEQYF
few,TRBJ2-7,TRBV12-3/TRBV12-4,NA,TGTGCCAGCAGTTTAGCGGGGGCCAGGGGTTACGAGCAGTACTTC,CASSLAGARGYEQYF
few,TRBJ2-7,TRBV27,NA,TGTGCCAGCAGTCCCTTAAGGGGCCGCACCTACGAGCAGTACTTC,CASSPLRGRTYEQYF
NA,TRBJ2-1,TRBV20-1,TRBD1,TGCAGTGCTCCCTCCGGGACAGGGAAAGTCAATGAGCAGTTCTTC,CSAPSGTGKVNEQFF
NA,TRBJ2-2,TRBV4-2,TRBD1,TGTGCCAGCAGCCCTCAGGGGGTCGCCGGGGAGCTGTTTTTT,CASSPQGVAGELFF
few,TRBJ1-1,TRBV6-1,NA,TGTGCCAGCAGTGAAGACAGGGATATGAATCTGGACACTGAAGCTTTCTTT,CASSEDRDMNLDTEAFF
many,TRBJ2-7,TRBV12-3/TRBV12-4,NA,TGTGCCAGCAGTTTAATGACAGTATTCGCCTACGAGCAGTACTTC,CASSLMTVFAYEQYF
NA,TRBJ2-7,TRBV9,TRBD2,TGTGCCAGCAGCCTCCGACTAGCGGATCAGTTCTACGAGCAGTACTTC,CASSLRLADQFYEQYF
NA,TRBJ2-5,TRBV28,TRBD2,TGTGCCAGCAGTTGGAATAGAGCGGGGTCCGCAGAGACCCAGTACTTC,CASSWNRAGSAETQYF
NA,TRBJ2-1,TRBV5-1,NA,TGCGCCAGCAGCTCGCGCCGGGACTCGTATTACAATGAGCAGTTCTTC,CASSSRRDSYYNEQFF
many,TRBJ2-6,TRBV6-2/TRBV6-3,NA,TGTGCCAGCAGTTATTGGATAGGGCCAAAATACTCTGGGGCCAACGTCCTGACTTTC,CASSYWIGPKYSGANVLTF
NA,TRBJ2-3,TRBV2,TRBD1,TGTGCCAGCAGTGAAGGGACAGGGGGTGAGACAGATACGCAGTATTTT,CASSEGTGGETDTQYF
few,TRBJ2-3,TRBV5-1,NA,TGCGCCTCCCTAGGGGGGGCTAGCACAGATACGCAGTATTTT,CASLGGASTDTQYF
NA,TRBJ2-7,TRBV7-2,TRBD2,TGTGCCAGCAGCTTAGCTCTAGCGGGAGTAGGCGAGCAGTACTTC,CASSLALAGVGEQYF
NA,TRBJ2-1,TRBV2,TRBD2,TGTGCCAGCAGAGCGGGGAGGGATGAGCAGTTCTTC,CASRAGRDEQFF
NA,TRBJ2-5,TRBV5-5,NA,TGTGCCAGCAGCTTGGGGGGCGCGTACGAGACCCAGTACTTC,CASSLGGAYETQYF
few,TRBJ2-2,TRBV11-1,NA,TGTGCCAGCAGCCTGGGGACACACCCTAACCCGTTTAACACCGGGGAGCTGTTTTTT,CASSLGTHPNPFNTGELFF
NA,TRBJ2-1,TRBV7-2,NA,TGTGCCAGCAGCGCCCTAGCGAACTCCTACAATGAGCAGTTCTTC,CASSALANSYNEQFF
many,TRBJ2-1,TRBV7-9,TRBD2,TGTGCCAGCAGCTCCCGGATGGGGCTAGCGGGGAACAATGAGCAGTTCTTC,CASSSRMGLAGNNEQFF
NA,TRBJ2-5,TRBV7-8,TRBD1,TGTGCCAGCAGCTCCTCCTACCGGACAGGTGGAGAGACCCAGTACTTC,CASSSSYRTGGETQYF
many,TRBJ1-1,TRBV5-6,NA,TGTGCCAGCAGCTTCCTAGGCCTTAAGAACACTGAAGCTTTCTTT,CASSFLGLKNTEAFF
NA,TRBJ2-3,TRBV28,TRBD2,TGTGCCAGCAGTTTATTCTCGACCGGGACTAGCGGGAAAACAGATACGCAGTATTTT,CASSLFSTGTSGKTDTQYF
NA,TRBJ2-1,TRBV6-1,NA,TGTGCCAGCAGCCCCGCACCATCGGGGGATTACAATGAGCAGTTCTTC,CASSPAPSGDYNEQFF
few,TRBJ2-1,TRBV27,TRBD2,TGTGCCAGCAGTTTAACTAGCGGGAGTGATGAGCAGTTCTTC,CASSLTSGSDEQFF
few,TRBJ2-1,TRBV15,TRBD2,TGTGCCACCAGCAGAGTAATAGCGGGATACAATGAGCAGTTCTTC,CATSRVIAGYNEQFF
NA,TRBJ1-2,TRBV6-5,NA,TGTGCCAGCAGTTACTTAGGGAGTAACTATGGCTACACCTTC,CASSYLGSNYGYTF